This T cell receptor beta chain was sequenced during a study of Ad26.COV2.S vaccination and SARS-CoV-2 variants. Here immunoSEQ multiplex PCR was the method, and the copy in TCRdb shows in-frame clones only, minus some. The table records almost 400,000 clones, 89% of them present only once. V was pared by 0 bases and J by 0 bases, with 8 bases between. This CDR3 has 16 residues. Treatment denoted: over 15 received Ad26.COV2.S at low or high dose, single or two shots; 5 received placebo; per-sample allocation not given. Collection of the samples took place on day 63 after the first injection of vaccine or placebo. It was Wuhan-strain SARS-CoV-2 spike that the Ad26 vaccine vector expressed.

The chain has TRBV6-7 and TRBJ1-4; D not resolved. TRBV6-7 is an ORF; its function is uncertain. The receptor was isolated from a person between 18 and 60 years old who received the Ad26.COV2.S COVID-19 vaccine or a placebo. Here the sequenced sample was peripheral blood, taken in a trial of Ad26.COV2.S vaccine versus placebo. Here the CDR3 DNA reads TGTGCCAGCAGTTACTCGAATGCAGCAACTAATGAAAAACTGTTTTTT. This codes for CASSYSNAATNEKLFF.